These T cell receptor beta chains were read from a single sample in a study of Ad26.COV2.S vaccination and SARS-CoV-2 variants. Produced via immunoSEQ multiplex PCR; TCRdb's table is partial and in-frame only. The table includes about 680,000 clones, around 92% detected once. This specimen consisted of peripheral blood, obtained in a trial of Ad26.COV2.S vaccine versus placebo. These receptors were collected from a person between 18 and 65 years old who received the Ad26.COV2.S COVID-19 vaccine or a placebo. Each CDR3 is given with its conserved first and last residue. The D gene is left open where the match is weak.

d_call,j_call,v_call,cdr3_aa
TRBD1,TRBJ1-4,TRBV11-2,CASAQGGYEKLFF
TRBD2,TRBJ2-3,TRBV10-3,CAISEAILAGYVTDTQYF
.,TRBJ2-1,TRBV7-2,CASSLEAHSYNEQFF
.,TRBJ2-7,TRBV7-2,CASSSRKGGSSYEQYF
.,TRBJ2-7,TRBV21-1,CASSKDKLGPLLYEQYF
.,TRBJ1-4,TRBV14,CASSPKAATNEKLFF
TRBD2,TRBJ2-2,TRBV2,CASSDTSGSPGELFF
.,TRBJ1-2,TRBV6-4,CASHPGGSPSPGYGYTF
TRBD1,TRBJ2-7,TRBV18,CASSPGTETYEQYF
.,TRBJ2-1,TRBV7-9,CASNSVRGVRNEQFF
TRBD1,TRBJ2-5,TRBV5-1,CASSWVQGAQETQYF
TRBD2,TRBJ2-7,TRBV19,CASRNERGYEQYF
TRBD1,TRBJ2-5,TRBV7-3,CASSLRGKGETQYF
TRBD2,TRBJ2-5,TRBV5-1,CASSSLSGRGETQYF
.,TRBJ1-1,TRBV27,CASSGGHTNTEAFF
.,TRBJ2-7,TRBV10-1,CASSHDIGHSYEQYF
TRBD1,TRBJ1-2,TRBV15,CATSREEGAPGYTF
TRBD1,TRBJ2-6,TRBV10-3,CAISPGQSGSGANVLTF
.,TRBJ2-7,TRBV6-5,CASSYQGSSSYEQYF
TRBD1,TRBJ1-3,TRBV19,CASRLQGAAGNTIYF
.,TRBJ1-5,TRBV5-1,CASSGGQPQHF
TRBD2,TRBJ2-7,TRBV9,CASSVGGGIDEQYF
TRBD2,TRBJ2-1,TRBV5-1,CASSLVASGYNEQFF
TRBD1,TRBJ1-4,TRBV30,CAWRGQGVGKLFF
.,TRBJ2-5,TRBV7-2,CASSLDPGIGETQYF
TRBD1,TRBJ2-7,TRBV5-1,CASSLAAQGAYSYEQYF
.,TRBJ2-7,TRBV6-5,CASSRETRTSYEQYF
TRBD1,TRBJ1-1,TRBV30,CAWMGFRGLVSEAFF
TRBD2,TRBJ2-2,TRBV6-5,CASSYLGTSSTGELFF
.,TRBJ1-2,TRBV4-1,CASSQDRGSGYGYTF
TRBD1,TRBJ1-4,TRBV19,CASSTTGNVEKLFF
.,TRBJ1-5,TRBV18,CASSPVRVEVNQPQHF
.,TRBJ1-6,TRBV9,CASSVGSYNSPLHF
.,TRBJ1-1,TRBV30,CAWSARDGTEAFF
TRBD2,TRBJ2-3,TRBV6-5,CASSYGRGGTDTQYF
.,TRBJ1-1,TRBV30,CAWSVLGTEAFF
.,TRBJ2-2,TRBV3-1/TRBV3-2,CASAPKAENTGELFF
.,TRBJ2-1,TRBV7-9,CASSFSGSGNEQFF
TRBD1,TRBJ1-4,TRBV12-3/TRBV12-4,CASRRTGVEKLFF
TRBD1,TRBJ2-2,TRBV13,CASSRDRATGELFF
.,TRBJ2-1,TRBV5-1,CASSPGGLWNEQFF
TRBD2,TRBJ2-1,TRBV6-1,CASSDTSGGASYNEQFF
TRBD1,TRBJ1-1,TRBV6-5,CASSYLPTGGTEAFF
TRBD1,TRBJ1-5,TRBV2,CASRADTGGNQPQHF
TRBD2,TRBJ2-1,TRBV7-9,CASSETSGSYEQFF
TRBD2,TRBJ2-1,TRBV13,CASSQGTSGRYNEQFF
.,TRBJ2-5,TRBV7-6,CASSLRSWPYQETQYF
.,TRBJ2-7,TRBV18,CASSPVRTWEQYF
TRBD2,TRBJ2-5,TRBV5-4,CASSLDIAGGRETQYF
TRBD2,TRBJ2-7,TRBV5-1,CASRPELAGGISYEQYF
.,TRBJ2-7,TRBV13,CASSLAGTGEQYF
TRBD2,TRBJ2-1,TRBV5-1,CASSLVVAGGNEQFF
TRBD1,TRBJ2-7,TRBV7-8,CASSPGTGLGYEQYF
.,TRBJ1-1,TRBV7-2,CASGRGGNTEAFF
.,TRBJ2-3,TRBV7-9,CASSSPGLGSLTDTQYF
.,TRBJ2-7,TRBV11-2,CASSLEDGPYYEQYF
.,TRBJ2-1,TRBV6-2/TRBV6-3,CASSYLDGSIYNEQFF
.,TRBJ1-5,TRBV6-5,CASNWGGGNQPQHF
.,TRBJ2-5,TRBV11-2,CASSLVASVVQETQYF